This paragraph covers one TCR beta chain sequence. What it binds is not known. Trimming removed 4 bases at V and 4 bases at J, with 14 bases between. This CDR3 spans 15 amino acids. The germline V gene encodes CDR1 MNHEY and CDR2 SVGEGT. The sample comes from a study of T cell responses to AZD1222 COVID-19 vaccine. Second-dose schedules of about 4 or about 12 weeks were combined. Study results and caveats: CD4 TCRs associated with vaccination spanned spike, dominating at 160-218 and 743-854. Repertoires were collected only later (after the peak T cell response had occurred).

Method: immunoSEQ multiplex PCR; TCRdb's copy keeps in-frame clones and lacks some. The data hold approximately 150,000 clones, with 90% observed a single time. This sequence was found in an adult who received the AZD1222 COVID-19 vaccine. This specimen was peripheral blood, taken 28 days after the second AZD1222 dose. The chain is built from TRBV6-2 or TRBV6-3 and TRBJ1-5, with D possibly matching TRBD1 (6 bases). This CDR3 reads CASSSWDIKNQPQHF. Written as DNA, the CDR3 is TGTGCCAGCAGTTCCTGGGACATCAAAAATCAGCCCCAGCATTTT.